This T cell receptor beta chain appears in the sequencing data of a study of human T cells and chemical hapten exposure (dated by TCRdb to the early 2020s). Context from the whole study: The libraries were sequenced as a pool, and the TCR yield per sample differed mostly because of small variations in library volumes within the pool. In alopecia patients, the study followed how the peripheral blood TCR repertoire changed in vivo over primary and secondary sensitization to diphenylcyclopropenone (DPC), a hapten. From each blood RNA sample, both TCR alpha and TCR beta chains were sequenced. Study-wide conclusions, independent of this receptor: The number of TCRs above 1 in 1000 frequency did not change with DPC sensitization; there was no evidence of global repertoire structure alterations. After repeated subsampling, the strength of the expansion versus patch-test correlation and the threshold at which it became significant changed.

Unfractionated whole blood was collected in Tempus Blood RNA tubes, and total RNA was extracted from that blood. A few healthy volunteers were used as TCR sequencing controls and were bled at day 0, 2 weeks and 6 weeks. The CDR3 spans 13 residues, from the cysteine through the phenylalanine. The CDR3 DNA has 39 bases and is translated from base 1. The germline V gene specifies ENHRY as CDR1 and SYGVKD as CDR2. V was cut back by 10 bases and J by 5 bases, leaving a gap of 15 bases between them. This clonotype was counted between two and nine times. Its antigen remains undetermined. One base away there is no much larger clone; base qualities are not given. The library was produced with 5' RACE. Sequenced using an Illumina MiSeq. During library preparation, unique molecular identifiers were attached to individual cDNA molecules so that TCRs could be counted in a quantitative, reproducible way. In the original analysis: The median number of TCRs per sample was roughly 100,000, ranging from roughly 20,000 to 700,000. V, J and CDR3 annotation of the TCR reads was performed with the Decombinator software suite. For PS versus PT1 abundance plots, all samples were subsampled to the same number of TCRs (28,000). Expanded TCRs were defined as absent before sensitization and observed at least eight times at the 2-week time point. The public reads were reanalyzed by TCRdb: fastp trimming at Q25, MiXCR alignment, in-frame beta chains only. Each record represents a unique CDR3 protein, reported with the most common genes and DNA among its rows. The V and J calls reflect TCRdb's pipeline rather than the authors' work. Recorded for this sample are around 80,000 distinct CDR3 sequences; 15% of them occurred a single time. Approximately 7% of the sample goes to the ten largest clones.

This receptor was obtained from a female donor in good health. The V and J segments used are TRBV10-3 and TRBJ2-1; TRBD2 is possibly the D segment (6 matching bases). The DNA sequence is TGTGCCACCGGGACGGGAGAAAACAATGAGCAGTTCTTC. Its protein is CATGTGENNEQFF.